Listed below are T cell receptor beta chains from one sample, sequenced in a study of CD8+ T cells in alopecia areata. Generated by immunoSEQ multiplex PCR, the TCRdb table keeps only in-frame clones and is missing some. The sample consists of 75,000 to 100,000 clones, around 70% of them appearing once. Sequenced here: CD8+ T cells sorted from blood, sampled at roughly week 45, from a patient treated with tofacitinib. Every receptor here comes from a human donor with alopecia areata. Each CDR3 is given with its conserved first and last residue. The order of the fields is V gene, clone size, J gene, D gene, CDR3 DNA, CDR3 protein. A D gene is named only where the DNA matches it firmly. Clone sizes are given selectively: once, few, many, or a class where the clone is expanded.

v_call: TRBV4-3; clone_size: .; j_call: TRBJ2-7; d_call: .; cdr3_nt: TGCGCCAGCAGCCAGGGTTACTCGAGCTCCTACGAGCAGTACTTC; cdr3_aa: CASSQGYSSSYEQYF
v_call: TRBV6-5; clone_size: .; j_call: TRBJ1-1; d_call: .; cdr3_nt: TGTGCCAGCAGTTACGGACTCTCGAACACTGAAGCTTTCTTT; cdr3_aa: CASSYGLSNTEAFF
v_call: TRBV6-5; clone_size: once; j_call: TRBJ1-5; d_call: .; cdr3_nt: TGTGCCAGCAGCCCTACCGGGGGACAGCCCCAGCATTTT; cdr3_aa: CASSPTGGQPQHF
v_call: TRBV7-8; clone_size: .; j_call: TRBJ2-3; d_call: .; cdr3_nt: TGTGCCAGCAGGGGACAACTCACAGATACGCAGTATTTT; cdr3_aa: CASRGQLTDTQYF
v_call: TRBV27; clone_size: .; j_call: TRBJ1-1; d_call: .; cdr3_nt: TGTGCCAGCAGTTTGGCTACAGGGTTGCGAGCTTTCTTT; cdr3_aa: CASSLATGLRAFF
v_call: TRBV10-3; clone_size: .; j_call: TRBJ2-7; d_call: .; cdr3_nt: TGTGCCATCAGAGAGGGCGAGCAGTACTTC; cdr3_aa: CAIREGEQYF
v_call: TRBV11-2; clone_size: few; j_call: TRBJ2-7; d_call: .; cdr3_nt: TGTGCCAGCAGGTTAACGCACTACGAGCAGTACTTC; cdr3_aa: CASRLTHYEQYF
v_call: TRBV29-1; clone_size: .; j_call: TRBJ1-2; d_call: TRBD1; cdr3_nt: TGCAGCGTTAACCGACACGGACAGGGGTATGGCTACACCTTC; cdr3_aa: CSVNRHGQGYGYTF
v_call: TRBV7-6; clone_size: .; j_call: TRBJ2-7; d_call: .; cdr3_nt: TGTGCCAGCAGTCCCGGAGGGGCAGGCAATTCCTACGAGCAGTACTTC; cdr3_aa: CASSPGGAGNSYEQYF
v_call: TRBV7-2; clone_size: .; j_call: TRBJ1-5; d_call: .; cdr3_nt: TGTGCCAGCAGTCAAGACAGTGGCCAATCTCAGCCCCAGCATTTT; cdr3_aa: CASSQDSGQSQPQHF